This T cell receptor (beta chain) was captured by sequencing in a study of blood T cell repertoires in COVID-19. Study details: PBMCs, B-cell-depleted T cells, or T cells were the source of the cDNA or gDNA that made up the material.

The CDR3 has 14 amino acids. The germline V gene encodes CDR1 LGHDT and CDR2 YNNKEL (reference sequence). The germline V and J ends were trimmed by 1 base and 2 bases, with 8 bases remaining between them. In the authors' methods: From reference gene primer amplification, estimates of nucleated cell counts were derived. Libraries were prepared by immunoSEQ multiplex PCR; TCRdb keeps only in-frame clonotypes and omits some of them. Clone size and V and J calls were adopted from that table, with D and trimming inferred from the DNA. The table records about 230,000 clones, over 65% of them present only once.

The material sequenced was peripheral blood. V is TRBV3-1 (or the pseudogene TRBV3-2) and J is TRBJ2-5; no definite D call. The TCR comes from a woman in her 70s with active or convalescent COVID-19. The CDR3, as DNA: TGTGCCAGCAGCCAAGCCCAGGTTCAAGAGACCCAGTACTTC. It specifies CASSQAQVQETQYF.